This T cell receptor beta chain appears in the sequencing data of a study of blood T cell repertoires in COVID-19. Study background: Sample material is recorded as cDNA or gDNA derived from T cells, B-cell-depleted T cells, or PBMCs.

In its sample, this clone was seen a few times. Germline loops: CDR1 GTSNPN, CDR2 SVGIG (reference sequence). The CDR3 has 16 amino acids. Losses at the gene ends were 8 bases for V and 3 bases for J; bases not matched to a gene: 15. Authors' methods: Researchers report that nucleated cell counts were estimated from reference gene primer amplification. Here immunoSEQ multiplex PCR was the method, and the copy in TCRdb shows in-frame clones only, minus some. The D gene and trimming were derived from the DNA, and the V and J assignments and clone size from that table. This sample carries more than 70,000 clones, approximately 89% of them seen once, and the ten largest clones take 4.9%.

Sequencing was done on a sample of peripheral blood. The sequence was obtained from a man in his fifties or sixties with active or convalescent COVID-19. This sequence joins TRBV30 and TRBJ2-2, with 7 bases identical to TRBD2. CDR3 sequence (DNA): TGTGCCCAAAGCAGGGAGGGGACCAGGGACACCGGGGAGCTGTTTTTT. As protein: CAQSREGTRDTGELFF.